The entry below gives a single T cell receptor beta chain sequence along with its context. Its antigen is unidentified. Germline V gene sequence: CDR1 SGHRS, CDR2 YFSETQ. This CDR3 spans 15 amino acids. V trimming: 4 bases; J trimming: 3 bases; junction bases outside the gene matches: 9. The data were obtained in a study of beta chain features in type 1 diabetes. Study-wide results and limits: Diminished insertions and augmented deletions at VDJ junctions characterized type 1 diabetes patients. Patients showed naive, central memory and Treg TCRB repertoires that appeared more similar than those of healthy donors.

Expressed TCRB transcripts were sequenced because the entire RNA isolate underwent reverse transcription. Only in-frame clones appear in the TCRdb table, and some are missing; sequencing was by immunoSEQ multiplex PCR. The data contain a few hundred thousand clones, 8% to 13% of them singletons. This receptor was identified in a woman between 25 and 40 years old in good health. The source material was naive CD4+ T cells from blood. The chain recombines TRBV5-1 with TRBJ2-5; 7 bases match TRBD1. The CDR3 DNA is TGCGCCAGCAGCACTGCCGGGACAGTGGAAGAGACCCAGTACTTC. Amino acid sequence: CASSTAGTVEETQYF.